The 2 T cell receptor beta chains below all came from one sample that was sequenced in a study of cytomegalovirus exposure and HLA in healthy donors. Both 60 Vbeta primers and 13 Jbeta primers went into the PCR. TCRdb's copy holds only in-frame clones and misses some; the assay was immunoSEQ multiplex PCR. The sample has over 150,000 clones; over 60% are singletons. Specimen: PBMCs. The receptors come from a woman between 35 and 50 years old in good health and CMV-seronegative.

J is TRBJ1-2 and V is TRBV6-1, with D possibly being TRBD1 (6 bases). V was pared by 2 bases and J by 8 bases, with 15 bases between. CDR1 is MNHNS, CDR2 SASEGT, per germline. The CDR3 length is 14 residues. The CDR3 DNA reads as TGTGCCAGCAGTGAAAATTTGGGAGGGGGAGGCTACACCTTC. Encoded protein: CASSENLGGGGYTF.

This clone was seen ten or more times. This chain connects TRBV5-4 to TRBJ2-1; D may be TRBD2 (6 bases). Germline V CDR1 and CDR2: SGHNT, YYREEE (reference sequence). CDR3 length: 13 amino acids. V gave up 3 bases and J gave up 4 bases, with 8 bases separating them. CDR3 in DNA: TGTGCCAGCAGCTGGGACTTTTACAATGAGCAGTTCTTC. This translates into CASSWDFYNEQFF.